One and the same sample provided the 12 T cell receptor beta chains below, sequenced in a study of blood T cell repertoires in COVID-19. Profiled with immunoSEQ multiplex PCR; TCRdb holds only in-frame clones, not every one. The repertoire holds 150,000 to 200,000 clones, approximately 80% seen once, with approximately 11% in the top ten. The sample comprised PBMCs or T cells enriched from blood (not recorded which). The receptors were sampled from a man aged 45-65 years who had recovered from COVID-19.

V is TRBV5-8 and J is TRBJ1-2, with 9 bases that match TRBD1. The CDR3 consists of 14 residues. The germline CDR1 and CDR2 sequences are SGHTS and YDEGEE. Trimming at V came to 2 bases and at J to 3 bases, leaving 2 bases not matched to a gene. The CDR3 DNA reads as TGTGCCAGCAGCTTCGGACAGGGGTACTATGGCTACACCTTC. This sequence encodes CASSFGQGYYGYTF.

The chain uses TRBV6-6 and TRBJ1-1; possible D gene TRBD1, 6 bases. Trimming removed 7 bases at V and 0 bases at J, with 12 bases between. CDR1 is MNHNY and CDR2 is SVGAGI in the germline V gene (reference sequence). The CDR3 sequence is 14 residues long. CDR3 bases: TGTGCCAGCAACCAATACAGGGTGAACACTGAAGCTTTCTTT. This sequence encodes CASNQYRVNTEAFF.

This clone occurred a few times. The chain employs TRBV9 and TRBJ2-5; TRBD2 matches at 13 bases. The V gene end was trimmed by 0 bases and the J gene end by 2 bases; junction bases not matched to a gene: 4. The germline gives CDR1 SGDLS, CDR2 YYNGEE. The length of the CDR3 is 17 residues. The CDR3 coding sequence is TGTGCCAGCAGCGTAGGACTAGCGGGGGGAAATCAAGAGACCCAGTACTTC. It encodes CASSVGLAGGNQETQYF.

This clone was counted a few times. V is TRBV3-1 (or the pseudogene TRBV3-2) and J is TRBJ2-7; TRBD1 aligns across 8 bases. V gave up 4 bases and J gave up 3 bases; unmatched junction bases: 8. There are 15 residues in the CDR3. Germline loops: CDR1 LGHDT, CDR2 YNNKEL (reference sequence). The chain's CDR3 is CASSPTNRGSYEQYF. The CDR3, as DNA: TGTGCCAGCAGCCCTACAAACAGGGGGAGCTACGAGCAGTACTTC.

The CDR3 here is CASSIGGVIGNEQFF. Here the CDR3 DNA reads TGTGCCAGTAGTATTGGGGGGGTAATAGGCAATGAGCAGTTCTTC. The chain carries TRBV19 and TRBJ2-1; 7 bases are shared with TRBD2. The CDR3 is 15 residues long. Germline assignment: CDR1 LNHDA and CDR2 SQIVND (reference sequence). Losses at the gene ends were 3 bases for V and 6 bases for J; bases not matched to a gene: 8.

The rearrangement joins TRBV28 to TRBJ2-2; TRBD1 might be the D (6 bases). V was cut by 3 bases and J by 6 bases, with 14 bases left in between. Germline V gives CDR1 MDHEN, CDR2 SYDVKM. This CDR3 has 15 residues. The CDR3 DNA follows: TGTGCCAGCAGTTTGAGGACAGCCGGAGCCGGGGAGCTGTTTTTT. This translates into CASSLRTAGAGELFF.

J is TRBJ2-7 and V is TRBV2; 11 positions agree with TRBD2. Germline trimming cut 5 bases from V and 7 bases from J; bases unmatched to any gene: 10. Germline V gene sequence: CDR1 SNHLY, CDR2 FYNNEI. The CDR3 covers 15 residues. The CDR3 nucleotides read TGTGCCAGCAGTCCCCTCGGGCTAGCGGGAGGTGAGCAGTACTTC. This codes for CASSPLGLAGGEQYF.

The rearrangement joins TRBV28 to TRBJ2-3; 7 nucleotides line up with TRBD1. CDR1 is MDHEN and CDR2 is SYDVKM in the germline V gene. This CDR3 comprises 13 residues. The V segment lost 6 bases and the J segment 5 bases; nucleotides outside the gene matches: 5. CDR3 loop: CASRTTGEDTQYF. The CDR3 DNA follows: TGTGCCAGCAGGACCACAGGGGAAGATACGCAGTATTTT.

The CDR3 DNA follows: TGTGCCGCAGGGAGGGCTAACTATGGCTACACCTTC. Translated, it gives CAAGRANYGYTF. The chain couples TRBV6-5 to TRBJ1-2; possibly TRBD1 for D (5 bases). V lost 11 bases and J 0 bases, leaving 10 bases between the germline ends. Germline CDR1 MNHEY, CDR2 SVGAGI. The length of the CDR3 is 12 residues.

V gene TRBV10-1 combines with J gene TRBJ2-1, with 9 bases fitting TRBD2. Germline V gene sequence: CDR1 WNHNN, CDR2 SYGVQD (reference sequence). V was pared by 0 bases and J by 2 bases, with 8 bases of the junction left unmatched. This CDR3 is built from 18 residues. CDR3 sequence (DNA): TGCGCCAGCAGTGAGTCGTCTAGCGGGGTTATTCCCTACAATGAGCAGTTCTTC. It codes for CASSESSSGVIPYNEQFF.

V usage is TRBV9 and J usage is TRBJ2-5; D may be TRBD1 (5 bases). The length of the CDR3 is 14 residues. Trimming took 4 bases from V and 5 from J, leaving 15 bases between them. Germline V lookup: CDR1 SGDLS, CDR2 YYNGEE. The CDR3 sequence: CASSPFQGRETQYF. The CDR3 DNA is TGTGCCAGCAGCCCTTTCCAGGGTAGGGAGACCCAGTACTTC. Full variable domain (remainder filled in from reference TRBV9 and TRBJ2-5): DSGVTQTPKHLITATGQRVTLRCSPRSGDLSVYWYQQSLDQGLQFLIQYYNGEERAKGNILERFSAQQFPDLHSELNLSSLELGDSALYFCASSPFQGRETQYFGPGTRLLVL.

The chain carries TRBV5-1 and TRBJ2-5; perhaps TRBD2 as D (5 bases). The germline CDR1 and CDR2 sequences are SGHRS and YFSETQ. This CDR3 spans 14 amino acids. V was pared by 4 bases and J by 5 bases, with 15 bases between. In nucleotides, the CDR3 is TGCGCCAGCAGCACTCGCCGGGGTTTGGAGACCCAGTACTTC. Translation gives CASSTRRGLETQYF. Combining the CDR3 with reference TRBV5-1 and TRBJ2-5 gives the whole variable domain KAGVTQTPRYLIKTRGQQVTLSCSPISGHRSVSWYQQTPGQGLQFLFEYFSETQRNKGNFPGRFSGRQFSNSRSEMNVSTLELGDSALYLCASSTRRGLETQYFGPGTRLLVL.